This entry features one TCR beta chain sequence. The V gene end was trimmed by 7 bases and the J gene end by 8 bases; junction bases not matched to a gene: 14. The CDR3 is made up of 16 amino acids. Germline V gene sequence: CDR1 SNHLY, CDR2 FYNNEI. This sample was included in a study of blood T cell repertoires in COVID-19. Sequencing used immunoSEQ multiplex PCR; TCRdb keeps in-frame clones, though not all of them. The sample lists a few hundred thousand clones; approximately 90% were seen once. This receptor was obtained from a woman in her forties with acute COVID-19. The V and J genes are TRBV2 and TRBJ2-1, with 10 bases lining up with TRBD2. Material: PBMCs or T cells enriched from blood (not recorded which). The chain's CDR3 is CASTGGASGSRYEQFF. In DNA, the CDR3 is TGTGCCAGCACCGGCGGGGCTAGCGGGAGTAGGTATGAGCAGTTCTTC.